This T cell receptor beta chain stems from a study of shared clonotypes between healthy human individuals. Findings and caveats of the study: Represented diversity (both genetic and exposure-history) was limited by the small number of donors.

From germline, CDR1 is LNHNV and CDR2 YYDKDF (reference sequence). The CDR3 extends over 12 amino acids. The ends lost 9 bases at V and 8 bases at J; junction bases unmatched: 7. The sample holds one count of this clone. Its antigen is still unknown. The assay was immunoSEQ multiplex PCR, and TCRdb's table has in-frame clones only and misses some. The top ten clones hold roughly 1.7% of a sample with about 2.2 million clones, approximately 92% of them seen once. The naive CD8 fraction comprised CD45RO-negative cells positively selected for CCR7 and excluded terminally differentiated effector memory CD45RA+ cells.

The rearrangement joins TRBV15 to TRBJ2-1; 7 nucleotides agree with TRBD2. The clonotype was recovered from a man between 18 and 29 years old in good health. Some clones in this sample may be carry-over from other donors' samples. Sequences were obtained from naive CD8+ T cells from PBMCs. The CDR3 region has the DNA TGTGCCACTCGGGAGGTGGAGGATGAGCAGTTCTTC. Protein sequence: CATREVEDEQFF.